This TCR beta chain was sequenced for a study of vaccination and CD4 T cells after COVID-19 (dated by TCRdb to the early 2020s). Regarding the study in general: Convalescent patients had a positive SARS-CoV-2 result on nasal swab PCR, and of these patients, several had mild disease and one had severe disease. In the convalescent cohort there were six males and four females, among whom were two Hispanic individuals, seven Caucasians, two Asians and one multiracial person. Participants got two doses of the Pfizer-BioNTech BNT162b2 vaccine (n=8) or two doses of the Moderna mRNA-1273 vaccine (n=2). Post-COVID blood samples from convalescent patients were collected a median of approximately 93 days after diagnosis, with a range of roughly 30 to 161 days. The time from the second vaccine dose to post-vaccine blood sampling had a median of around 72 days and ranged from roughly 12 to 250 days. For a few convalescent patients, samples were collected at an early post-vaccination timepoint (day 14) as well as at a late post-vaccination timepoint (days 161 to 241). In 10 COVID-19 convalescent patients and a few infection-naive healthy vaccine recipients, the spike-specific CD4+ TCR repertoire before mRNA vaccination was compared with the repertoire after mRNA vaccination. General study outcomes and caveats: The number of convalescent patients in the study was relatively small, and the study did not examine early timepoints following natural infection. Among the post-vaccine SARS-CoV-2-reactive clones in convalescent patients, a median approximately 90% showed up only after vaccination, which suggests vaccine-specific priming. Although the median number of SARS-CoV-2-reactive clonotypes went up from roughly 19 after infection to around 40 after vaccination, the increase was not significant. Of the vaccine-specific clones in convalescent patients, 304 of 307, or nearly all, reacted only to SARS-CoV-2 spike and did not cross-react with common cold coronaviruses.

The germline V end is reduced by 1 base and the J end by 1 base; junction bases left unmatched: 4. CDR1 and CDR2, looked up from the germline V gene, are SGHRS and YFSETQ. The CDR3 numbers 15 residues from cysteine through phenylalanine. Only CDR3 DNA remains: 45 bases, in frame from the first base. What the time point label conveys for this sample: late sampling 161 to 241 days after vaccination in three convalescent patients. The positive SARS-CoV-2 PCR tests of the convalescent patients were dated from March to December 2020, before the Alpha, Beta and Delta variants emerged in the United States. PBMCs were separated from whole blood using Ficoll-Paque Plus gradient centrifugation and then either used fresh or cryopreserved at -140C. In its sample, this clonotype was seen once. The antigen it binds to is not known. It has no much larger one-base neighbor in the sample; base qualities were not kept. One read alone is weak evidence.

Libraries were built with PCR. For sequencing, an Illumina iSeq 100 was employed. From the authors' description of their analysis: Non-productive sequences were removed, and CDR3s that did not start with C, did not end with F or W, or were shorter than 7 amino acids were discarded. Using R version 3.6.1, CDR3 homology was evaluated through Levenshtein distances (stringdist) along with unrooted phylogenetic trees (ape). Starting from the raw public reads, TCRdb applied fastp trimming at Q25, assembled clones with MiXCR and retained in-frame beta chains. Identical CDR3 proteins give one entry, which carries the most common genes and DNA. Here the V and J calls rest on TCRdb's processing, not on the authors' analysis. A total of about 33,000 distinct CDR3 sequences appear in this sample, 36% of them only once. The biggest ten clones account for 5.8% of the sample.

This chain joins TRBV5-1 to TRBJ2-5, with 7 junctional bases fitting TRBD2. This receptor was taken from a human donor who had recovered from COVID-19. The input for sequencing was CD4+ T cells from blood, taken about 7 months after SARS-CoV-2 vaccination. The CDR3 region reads CASSLLSGAQETQYF. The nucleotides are TGCGCCAGCAGCTTGCTAAGCGGGGCCCAAGAGACCCAGTACTTC. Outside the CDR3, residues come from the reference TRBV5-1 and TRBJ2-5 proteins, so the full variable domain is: KAGVTQTPRYLIKTRGQQVTLSCSPISGHRSVSWYQQTPGQGLQFLFEYFSETQRNKGNFPGRFSGRQFSNSRSEMNVSTLELGDSALYLCASSLLSGAQETQYFGPGTRLLVL.